The 29 T cell receptor beta chains listed next were all sequenced from one sample in a study of early T cells in non-severe SARS-CoV-2 infection. One entry per CDR3 protein, called by TCRdb with MiXCR from the 5' RACE reads. This table has roughly 60,000 distinct CDR3 sequences, around 13% appearing once. The sequenced sample consisted of whole blood. The receptors shown here come from an adult who was a healthcare worker with PCR-confirmed SARS-CoV-2 infection or an uninfected control (not recorded which).

The chain combines TRBV9 with TRBJ2-1; the match to TRBD2 covers 11 bases. Germline loops: CDR1 SGDLS, CDR2 YYNGEE. The trim removed 2 bases at V and 7 bases at J, leaving 5 bases unmatched. The CDR3 has 15 amino acids. As DNA, the CDR3 is TGTGCCAGCAGCGTTACTAGCGGGAGCGTAAATGAGCAGTTCTTC. This gives the protein CASSVTSGSVNEQFF.

Only a few counts were recorded for this clonotype. The gene calls are TRBV20-1 and TRBJ2-1, with 9 bases identical to TRBD2. Germline lookup yields CDR1 DFQATT and CDR2 SNEGSKA (reference sequence). There are 12 residues in the CDR3. Trimming cost V 1 base and J 8 bases; bases outside gene matches: 0. The CDR3 region is CSARGLADEQFF. The CDR3 coding sequence is TGCAGTGCTAGAGGACTAGCGGATGAGCAGTTCTTC.

This clonotype is medium-sized (0.01 to 0.1%) in the sample. This chain connects TRBV28 to TRBJ1-5; D gene ambiguous. Looked up from germline, CDR1 is MDHEN and CDR2 is SYDVKM. The CDR3 extends over 17 amino acids. With 6 bases removed from V and 0 bases from J, the gap between germline ends came to 18 bases. CDR3 loop: CASSPVARVRSNQPQHF. The CDR3 nucleotides read TGTGCCAGCAGCCCCGTCGCCCGGGTCCGTAGCAATCAGCCCCAGCATTTT.

This clonotype was observed at least ten times. The V and J genes are TRBV6-1 and TRBJ2-3; D not certain. Germline CDR1 reads MNHNS; CDR2 reads SASEGT. The germline V and J ends were trimmed by 6 bases and 4 bases, with 11 bases remaining between them. The CDR3 has 13 residues. CDR3 nucleotide sequence: TGTGCCAGCAGGACCCCGCTCGCAGATACGCAGTATTTT. Translating it yields CASRTPLADTQYF.

This clonotype was counted many times. The chain links TRBV29-1 to TRBJ2-3; 7 nucleotides match TRBD2. This CDR3 comprises 15 residues. The germline gives CDR1 SQVTM, CDR2 ANQGSEA. V was pared by 2 bases and J by 3 bases, with 8 bases of the junction left unmatched. In DNA form, the CDR3 reads TGCAGCGTTGAACAGCGAGGCGGGGGTACAGATACGCAGTATTTT. Translating gives CSVEQRGGGTDTQYF.

This clonotype came up many times. The chain combines TRBV7-2 with TRBJ2-5; possibly TRBD1 for D (6 bases). Germline V lookup: CDR1 SGHTA, CDR2 FQGNSA. CDR3 length: 14 amino acids. With 5 bases removed from V and 5 bases from J, the gap between germline ends came to 15 bases. CDR3 region: CASSLQQGPETQYF. The CDR3 region has the DNA TGTGCCAGCAGCCTTCAACAGGGTCCTGAGACCCAGTACTTC.

Many counts were recorded for this clonotype. The chain recombines TRBV18 with TRBJ2-1; no clear D. Between the trimmed V and J ends, which lost 3 bases and 5 bases, there was a span of 8 bases. CDR1 is KGHSH, CDR2 LQKENI, per germline. The CDR3 is 13 amino acids. Here the CDR3 reads CASSPVLDNEQFF. DNA of the CDR3: TGTGCCAGCTCACCGGTACTGGACAATGAGCAGTTCTTC.

In its sample, this clonotype was seen a few times. This chain links TRBV9 with TRBJ2-7; a possible D gene is TRBD1 (6 bases). Trimming took off 4 bases at V and 4 bases at J, with 15 bases between the two ends. This CDR3 is built from 14 residues. The germline gives CDR1 SGDLS, CDR2 YYNGEE. The CDR3 DNA reads TGTGCCAGCAGCCCCACCGGACAGCTATACGAGCAGTACTTC. This translates into CASSPTGQLYEQYF.

This clonotype was seen more than once but under ten times. The rearrangement links TRBV11-1 to TRBJ2-7; no definite D call. The germline V gene encodes CDR1 SGHAT and CDR2 FQDESV (reference sequence). There are 12 residues in the CDR3. The ends were cut back, 5 bases at V and 7 bases at J, with 12 bases in the middle. CDR3 region: CASSPTREEQYF. Here the CDR3 DNA reads TGTGCCAGCAGCCCAACCCGTGAGGAGCAGTACTTC.

This clonotype showed up just a few times. CDR3 nucleotide sequence: TGTGCCAGCAGCTCCTCCGGGACAGGGGGCTTTAATTATGGCTACACCTTC. Its translation: CASSSSGTGGFNYGYTF. This chain joins TRBV7-9 and TRBJ1-2, with 12 nucleotides matching TRBD1. CDR1 and CDR2 from the germline V gene are SEHNR and FQNEAQ (reference sequence). This CDR3 spans 17 amino acids. The junction had 11 bases not matched to a gene; V was cut back by 4 bases and J by 5 bases.

This chain connects TRBV18 to TRBJ2-3; D may match TRBD1 or TRBD2 (6 bases each). V dropped 6 bases and J dropped 2 bases, with 15 bases sitting between them. The CDR3 loop spans 15 amino acids. Germline CDR1 and CDR2: KGHSH and LQKENI. CDR3 nucleotides: TGTGCCAGCTCCCTTAGGGGGGATTCCACAGATACGCAGTATTTT. Its translation: CASSLRGDSTDTQYF.

This clonotype has just a few counts. The J gene is TRBJ2-1, the V gene TRBV6-1; D is possibly TRBD1 or TRBD2 (5 bases each). V gave up 7 bases and J gave up 8 bases, with 15 bases separating them. Germline loops: CDR1 MNHNS, CDR2 SASEGT. The CDR3 extends over 13 amino acids. The CDR3 DNA sequence: TGTGCCAGCACCCTGGACCGGGGCGATGAGCAGTTCTTC. Translating it yields CASTLDRGDEQFF.

This clonotype showed up just a few times. The chain has TRBV11-2 and TRBJ2-1; D is unresolved. Germline CDR1 SGHAT, CDR2 FQNNGV. Between the trimmed V and J ends, which lost 3 bases and 2 bases, there was a span of 8 bases. The length of the CDR3 is 14 residues. DNA for the CDR3: TGTGCCAGCAGCTTTGGGGTAACCTACAATGAGCAGTTCTTC. Translated, it gives CASSFGVTYNEQFF. The whole variable domain, filled in from reference TRBV11-2 and TRBJ2-1, reads EAGVAQSPRYKIIEKRQSVAFWCNPISGHATLYWYQQILGQGPKLLIQFQNNGVVDDSQLPKDRFSAERLKGVDSTLKIQPAKLEDSAVYLCASSFGVTYNEQFFGPGTRLTVL.

The V gene is TRBV20-1, the J gene TRBJ2-5; D might be TRBD1 or TRBD2, each matching 6 bases. CDR3 length equals 12 residues. CDR1 and CDR2 (germline): DFQATT, SNEGSKA (reference sequence). Trimming took 5 bases from V and 2 from J, leaving 9 bases between them. The CDR3 DNA reads as TGCAGTGCTCTAGGGGGGCAAGAGACCCAGTACTTC. Its translation: CSALGGQETQYF.

Ten or more counts support this clonotype. The J gene is TRBJ2-7, the V gene TRBV7-2; D perhaps matches TRBD2 (6 bases). V was clipped by 0 bases and J by 3 bases, with 9 bases between them. Germline CDR1 SGHTA, CDR2 FQGNSA. There are 14 residues in the CDR3. The CDR3 spells CASSLAVAVYEQYF. In nucleotides, the CDR3 is TGTGCCAGCAGCTTAGCCGTAGCGGTCTACGAGCAGTACTTC.

This clonotype was observed at least ten times. The chain is built from TRBV18 and TRBJ2-7; TRBD1 aligns across 7 bases. CDR3 size: 14 residues. CDR1 and CDR2 (germline): KGHSH, LQKENI. The trim removed 6 bases at V and 7 bases at J, leaving 12 bases unmatched. The chain's CDR3 is CASSGDRLLGEQYF. CDR3 nucleotides: TGTGCCAGCTCCGGGGACAGACTACTAGGGGAGCAGTACTTC.

This clonotype appeared a few times. This rearrangement joins TRBV21-1 to TRBJ2-1; the table calls TRBD2, which could not be checked here. TRBV21-1 has pseudogene status. This CDR3 region has 13 residues. CDR3 in amino acids: CASSKPQAHEQFF. The CDR3 DNA reads as TGTGCCAGCAGCAAACCCCAGGCCCATGAGCAGTTCTTC.

There are a few counts of this clonotype. The chain is built from TRBV4-3 and TRBJ1-6, with D uncertain. CDR1 LGHNA and CDR2 YSLEER come from the germline V gene. The CDR3 sequence is 16 residues long. Deletions cut 2 bases from V and 10 bases from J, with 18 bases between. CDR3 coding DNA: TGCGCCAGCAGCCAATTTCGCAGTACGCTACCATCACCCCTCCACTTT. Amino acid sequence: CASSQFRSTLPSPLHF.

This clonotype was recorded a few times. This sequence joins TRBV7-9 and TRBJ2-1; D is unresolved. The CDR3 runs to 14 residues. The V and J ends lost 2 bases and 8 bases respectively, with 13 bases between them. Germline assignment: CDR1 SEHNR and CDR2 FQNEAQ (reference sequence). CDR3 nucleotide sequence: TGTGCCAGCAGCTTACAGGAGTCTAGGGATGAGCAGTTCTTC. It translates to CASSLQESRDEQFF.

This chain uses TRBV6-5 with TRBJ2-5, with D perhaps assigned TRBD1 or TRBD2 (5 bases each). The germline CDR1 and CDR2 sequences are MNHEY and SVGAGI. V gave up 1 base and J gave up 7 bases, with 13 bases separating them. There are 14 residues in the CDR3. The CDR3 is CASSYFTSGGTQYF. The CDR3 DNA reads TGTGCCAGCAGTTACTTTACGTCTGGGGGGACCCAGTACTTC.

This clonotype was picked up many times. The chain employs TRBV11-2 and TRBJ1-1; TRBD1 matches at 9 bases. V gave up 6 bases and J gave up 6 bases; unmatched junction bases: 8. Germline assignment: CDR1 SGHAT and CDR2 FQNNGV. The CDR3 covers 14 residues. The CDR3 is CASSPGQGYPEAFF. The CDR3 nucleotides read TGTGCCAGCAGTCCGGGACAGGGTTACCCTGAAGCTTTCTTT.

The rearrangement joins TRBV18 to TRBJ2-3, with a possible D match to TRBD1 (6 bases). V lost 2 bases to trimming and J lost 5 bases, with 17 bases between them. Germline V gene lookup returns CDR1 KGHSH and CDR2 LQKENI. This CDR3 spans 16 amino acids. The CDR3 is CASSPVPGQGLDTQYF. As DNA, the CDR3 is TGTGCCAGCTCACCAGTTCCCGGCCAGGGGTTAGATACGCAGTATTTT.

This clonotype was seen only a few times. The rearrangement links TRBV2 to TRBJ2-1; 10 nucleotides line up with TRBD2. V lost 8 bases to trimming and J lost 8 bases; unmatched junction nucleotides: 9. The germline CDR1 and CDR2 sequences are SNHLY and FYNNEI. This CDR3 has 14 amino acids. CDR3 sequence (DNA): TGTGCCAGCGTTCGAGCGGGAGGGCCTGATGAGCAGTTCTTC. This codes for CASVRAGGPDEQFF.

This clonotype was seen at least ten times. J is TRBJ2-1 and V is TRBV11-2, with D tentatively TRBD2 (5 bases). Germline V gene data show CDR1 as SGHAT and CDR2 as FQNNGV. The CDR3 is 14 amino acids. V gave up 2 bases and J gave up 9 bases, with 14 bases separating them. CDR3 coding DNA: TGTGCCAGCAGCTTATTTCGGGGTAGCTCTGAGCAGTTCTTC. Its translation: CASSLFRGSSEQFF.

V and J are TRBV7-9 and TRBJ2-1; 7 nucleotides align to TRBD1. The V and J ends lost 5 bases and 1 base, in that order; junction bases with no gene match: 5. CDR3 size: 15 residues. Germline CDR1 is SEHNR and CDR2 is FQNEAQ (reference sequence). CDR3: CASSRYRGSYNEQFF. The CDR3 DNA follows: TGTGCCAGCAGCAGATACAGGGGTTCCTACAATGAGCAGTTCTTC.

This clonotype was observed many times. V is TRBV5-1 and J is TRBJ2-3, with 7 nucleotides matching TRBD2. Trimming took 0 bases from V and 5 from J; bases not matched to a gene: 6. The V gene's germline CDR1 is SGHRS and CDR2 YFSETQ. The CDR3 sequence is 15 residues long. This CDR3 is CASSLVLPGGDTQYF. The DNA for the CDR3 is TGCGCCAGCAGCTTGGTACTCCCGGGGGGAGATACGCAGTATTTT.

This clonotype was detected only a few times. This chain uses TRBV19 with TRBJ2-3; possible D gene TRBD2, 6 bases. V was shortened by 1 base and J by 8 bases, with 10 bases between the two germline ends. The CDR3 spans 13 residues. Per the germline V gene, CDR1 is LNHDA and CDR2 is SQIVND (reference sequence). The CDR3 sequence is CASSIGTMGTQYF. In DNA, the CDR3 is TGTGCCAGTAGTATAGGGACTATGGGTACGCAGTATTTT.

This rearrangement joins TRBV4-1 to TRBJ2-1; 9 bases are shared with TRBD2. The CDR3 is 16 amino acids. Germline V gene data show CDR1 as MGHRA and CDR2 as YSYEKL. V shed 1 base and J 7 bases; nucleotides not matched to a gene: 8. CDR3 region: CASSQASGTGGNEQFF. The CDR3 DNA reads TGCGCCAGCAGCCAAGCTAGCGGGACGGGCGGGAATGAGCAGTTCTTC.

This clonotype has only a few counts. The chain links TRBV19 to TRBJ2-2, with D possibly called TRBD1 or TRBD2 (6 bases each). The CDR3 covers 17 residues. The V gene's germline CDR1 is LNHDA and CDR2 SQIVND (reference sequence). The V gene lost 3 bases and the J gene lost 5 bases, with 19 bases spanning the gap. CDR3 region: CASSIGPSGAGTGELFF. CDR3 bases: TGTGCCAGTAGTATCGGTCCCTCGGGGGCGGGTACCGGGGAGCTGTTTTTT.